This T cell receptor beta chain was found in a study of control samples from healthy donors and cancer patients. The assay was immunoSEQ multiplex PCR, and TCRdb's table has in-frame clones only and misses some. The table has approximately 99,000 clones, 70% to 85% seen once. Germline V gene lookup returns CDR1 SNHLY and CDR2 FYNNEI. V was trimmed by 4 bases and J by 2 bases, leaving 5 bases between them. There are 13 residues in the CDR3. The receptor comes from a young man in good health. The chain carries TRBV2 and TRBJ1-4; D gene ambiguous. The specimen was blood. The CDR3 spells CASSVDTNEKLFF. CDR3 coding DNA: TGTGCCAGCAGTGTGGACACTAATGAAAAACTGTTTTTT.